What follows are 9 T cell receptor beta chains derived from one specimen sequenced in a study of OX40 agonist ivuxolimab in advanced cancers. The table came from immunoSEQ multiplex PCR; TCRdb's copy has only in-frame clones and leaves some out. Of tens of thousands of clones listed, about 82% were seen once; the top ten hold about 11%. This specimen was CD4+ or CD8+ T cells sorted from blood, taken in a trial of the OX40 agonist ivuxolimab. These TCRs come from an adult with an advanced solid tumor such as melanoma, head and neck, liver or kidney cancer.

The chain couples TRBV6-1 to TRBJ1-5, with unresolved D. With 5 bases removed from V and 6 bases from J, the gap between germline ends came to 17 bases. The CDR3 length is 15 residues. Germline CDR1 is MNHNS and CDR2 is SASEGT. This chain's CDR3 is CASSPDLGKGQPQHF. The CDR3 coding sequence is TGTGCCAGCAGTCCCGACCTAGGCAAGGGTCAGCCCCAGCATTTT.

This chain uses TRBV5-5 with TRBJ2-7; D is unclear. The length of the CDR3 is 15 residues. V lost 4 bases to trimming and J lost 7 bases, with 21 bases between them. CDR1 and CDR2 (germline): SGHKS, YYEKEE (reference sequence). For the CDR3, the DNA is TGTGCCAGCAGCCACCGAGTCTTGTCAGCTGGAGAGCAGTACTTC. This sequence encodes CASSHRVLSAGEQYF.

This sequence joins TRBV6-5 and TRBJ1-2; D gene uncertain. The CDR3 extends over 13 amino acids. Trimming cost V 5 bases and J 0 bases, with 7 bases left between them. Germline V CDR1 and CDR2: MNHEY, SVGAGI. In nucleotides, the CDR3 is TGTGCCAGCAGTCCGACCTCTAACTATGGCTACACCTTC. It translates to CASSPTSNYGYTF.

This clone was detected once. The chain recombines TRBV6-6 with TRBJ1-1; D is unclear. The CDR3 is 12 residues long. Trimming removed 6 bases at V and 6 bases at J, with 11 bases between. Per the germline V gene, CDR1 is MNHNY and CDR2 is SVGAGI (reference sequence). For the CDR3, the DNA is TGTGCCAGCAGAACCCAGGCTCCTGAAGCTTTCTTT. Translating it yields CASRTQAPEAFF.

This clone has only a few counts. This chain joins TRBV2 and TRBJ1-4, with 10 bases that match TRBD1. The CDR3 spans 13 residues. Germline CDR1 SNHLY, CDR2 FYNNEI. J was trimmed by 7 bases and V by 4 bases; bases with no gene match: 0. This CDR3 reads CASSGDRGEKLFF. The CDR3 region has the DNA TGTGCCAGCAGTGGGGACAGGGGTGAAAAACTGTTTTTT.

The genes are TRBV7-2 and TRBJ2-7; a possible D gene is TRBD1 (6 bases). Germline loops: CDR1 SGHTA, CDR2 FQGNSA. Trimming stripped 0 bases from V and 4 bases from J, with 10 bases between. This CDR3 comprises 14 residues. CDR3 bases: TGTGCCAGCAGCTTAGCAGGGGGTCTTTACGAGCAGTACTTC. It encodes CASSLAGGLYEQYF.

As DNA, the CDR3 is TGTGCCATCAGTGAGTCGGAGGGGGGAAGTCAGCCCCAGCATTTT. It codes for CAISESEGGSQPQHF. This chain joins TRBV10-3 and TRBJ1-5, with D possibly TRBD1 on 6 matching bases. The CDR3 spans 15 residues. V was shortened by 0 bases and J by 6 bases, with 12 bases between the two germline ends. The germline V gene encodes CDR1 ENHRY and CDR2 SYGVKD.

This clone came up once. The rearrangement links TRBV18 to TRBJ1-2; TRBD1 is a possible D gene (5 bases). Germline values: CDR1 KGHSH, CDR2 LQKENI. The V gene lost 3 bases and the J gene lost 6 bases, with 17 bases spanning the gap. The CDR3 totals 15 residues. The CDR3 spells CASSPQSGGYNGYTF. The CDR3 nucleotides are TGTGCCAGCTCACCCCAATCGGGGGGTTATAATGGCTACACCTTC.

The rearrangement links TRBV2 to TRBJ2-2; the match to TRBD2 covers 9 bases. The trim removed 0 bases at V and 4 bases at J, leaving 3 bases unmatched. This CDR3 contains 16 residues. The germline V gene has CDR1 SNHLY and CDR2 FYNNEI. The CDR3 nucleotides are TGTGCCAGCAGTGAAGCCCTAGCGGGGCTCACCGGGGAGCTGTTTTTT. Translation gives CASSEALAGLTGELFF.